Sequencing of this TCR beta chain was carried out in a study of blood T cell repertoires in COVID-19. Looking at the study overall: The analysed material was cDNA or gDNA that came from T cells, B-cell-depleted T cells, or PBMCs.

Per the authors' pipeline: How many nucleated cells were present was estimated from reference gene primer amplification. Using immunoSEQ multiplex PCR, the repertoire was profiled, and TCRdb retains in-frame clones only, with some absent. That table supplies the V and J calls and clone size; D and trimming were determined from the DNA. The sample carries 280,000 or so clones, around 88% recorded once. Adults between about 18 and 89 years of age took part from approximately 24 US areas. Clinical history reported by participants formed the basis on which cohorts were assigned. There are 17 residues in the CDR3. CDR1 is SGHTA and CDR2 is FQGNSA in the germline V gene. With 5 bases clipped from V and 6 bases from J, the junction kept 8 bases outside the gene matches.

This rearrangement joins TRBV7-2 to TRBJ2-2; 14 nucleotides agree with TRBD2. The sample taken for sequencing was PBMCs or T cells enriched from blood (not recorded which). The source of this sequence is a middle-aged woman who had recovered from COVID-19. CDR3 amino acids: CASSDPGLAGVSGELFF. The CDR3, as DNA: TGTGCCAGCAGCGACCCGGGACTAGCGGGAGTATCCGGGGAGCTGTTTTTT.